These 20 T cell receptor beta chains were sequenced from one sample in a study of blood T cell repertoires in COVID-19. Clones were sequenced by immunoSEQ multiplex PCR, and TCRdb holds only the in-frame ones, with some missing. The sample includes under 35,000 clones, roughly 85% of them seen just once. The sample was peripheral blood. The receptors here all came from an older woman with active COVID-19.

The chain uses TRBV2 and TRBJ2-5, with TRBD2 matching over 12 bases. The CDR3 length is 15 residues. Germline CDR1 is SNHLY and CDR2 is FYNNEI. Losses at the gene ends were 3 bases for V and 5 bases for J; bases not matched to a gene: 4. The CDR3 DNA sequence: TGTGCCAGCAGTGATGGAGGACTAGCGGGGGAGACCCAGTACTTC. As protein: CASSDGGLAGETQYF.

This clone was observed once. The J gene is TRBJ1-3, the V gene TRBV15; D remains unclear. V lost 8 bases and J lost 6, with 20 bases in between. Looked up from germline, CDR1 is LNHNV and CDR2 is YYDKDF (reference sequence). The length of the CDR3 is 15 residues. The CDR3 spells CATQGPYAGENTIYF. The DNA of the CDR3 is TGTGCCACCCAAGGGCCCTATGCGGGAGAAAACACCATATATTTT. The full variable domain, completed using reference TRBV15 and TRBJ1-3, is DAMVIQNPRYQVTQFGKPVTLSCSQTLNHNVMYWYQQKSSQAPKLLFHYYDKDFNNEADTPDNFQSRRPNTSFCFLDIRSPGLGDTAMYLCATQGPYAGENTIYFGEGSWLTVV.

This clone was observed once. This chain joins TRBV28 and TRBJ1-6; maybe TRBD1 (5 bases). CDR1 is MDHEN, CDR2 SYDVKM, per germline. V lost 5 bases and J 3 bases, leaving 11 bases between the germline ends. The CDR3 totals 15 residues. The CDR3: CASSGQGYYNSPLHF. CDR3 sequence (DNA): TGTGCCAGCAGTGGCCAGGGCTACTATAATTCACCCCTCCACTTT.

The V call is TRBV6-5, the J call TRBJ2-7, with D possibly TRBD1 on 6 matching bases. V lost 5 bases to trimming and J lost 6 bases, with 20 bases between them. The germline CDR1 and CDR2 sequences are MNHEY and SVGAGI. The CDR3 loop spans 15 amino acids. The DNA for the CDR3 is TGTGCCAGCAGTAGACGTTGGGACACCGAGGGCGAGCAGTACTTC. It specifies CASSRRWDTEGEQYF.

The V and J genes are TRBV19 and TRBJ1-2; D may be TRBD1 (5 bases). The CDR3 totals 16 residues. Trimming pared 7 bases from V and 5 bases from J, leaving 23 bases between. In germline, CDR1 is LNHDA, CDR2 SQIVND (reference sequence). CDR3 DNA sequence: TGTGCCAGTACCATCTACAGTGGAGGGGCGAAGTATGGCTACACCTTC. The encoded protein is CASTIYSGGAKYGYTF.

The rearrangement uses TRBV28 and TRBJ2-5, with no clear D. Trimming left V 5 bases short and J 5 bases short, with 9 bases between. Germline CDR1 MDHEN, CDR2 SYDVKM. This CDR3 is built from 12 residues. CDR3 sequence reads: CASSLLRETQYF. The CDR3 DNA reads TGTGCCAGCAGTCTTCTCCGGGAGACCCAGTACTTC.

The chain joins TRBV7-3 to TRBJ1-4; maybe TRBD1 (5 bases). The CDR3 covers 13 residues. CDR1 is SGHTA and CDR2 is FQGTGA in the germline V gene. V lost 2 bases, J lost 6 bases, and 7 bases lay in between. DNA of the CDR3: TGTGCCAGCAGCTTAGCAGGGTATGAAAAACTGTTTTTT. Protein sequence: CASSLAGYEKLFF.

The chain carries TRBV2 and TRBJ2-5; weak D call: TRBD2 (6 bases). Germline V lookup: CDR1 SNHLY, CDR2 FYNNEI. Trimming left V 7 bases short and J 4 bases short, with 16 bases between. The CDR3 runs to 14 residues. CDR3 protein: CASNLKTRGETQYF. CDR3 nucleotide sequence: TGTGCCAGCAACCTTAAGACTAGAGGAGAGACCCAGTACTTC.

The chain combines TRBV9 with TRBJ1-6, with D tentatively TRBD1 (6 bases). Germline V gives CDR1 SGDLS, CDR2 YYNGEE. The CDR3 spans 16 residues. Trimming left V 0 bases short and J 7 bases short, with 14 bases between. CDR3 in DNA: TGTGCCAGCAGCGTAGGTCAACAGGGCGGCAATTCACCCCTCCACTTT. Translation gives CASSVGQQGGNSPLHF.

V usage is TRBV9 and J usage is TRBJ2-3, with D possibly TRBD2 on 6 matching bases. Germline CDR1 and CDR2: SGDLS and YYNGEE. Trimming pared 4 bases from V and 5 bases from J, leaving 23 bases between. The CDR3 consists of 17 residues. CDR3 nucleotides: TGTGCCAGCAGCCTGGGGGACTGGGGCCCCCACAGAGATACGCAGTATTTT. It encodes CASSLGDWGPHRDTQYF.

The chain employs TRBV10-1 and TRBJ2-1, with a possible D match to TRBD2 (6 bases). Trimming stripped 3 bases from V and 4 bases from J, with 16 bases between. The CDR3 spans 16 residues. Germline assignment: CDR1 WNHNN and CDR2 SYGVQD (reference sequence). The CDR3 reads CASSDREHGLYNEQFF. The CDR3 DNA sequence: TGCGCCAGCAGTGACCGGGAGCACGGACTATACAATGAGCAGTTCTTC.

Concerning this clone: An end of the junction differs from the germline gene, which may be a read error. Other DNA sequences within the sample encode an identical CDR3. V gene TRBV6-1 combines with J gene TRBJ2-7; TRBD1 matches 7 bases. The germline CDR1 and CDR2 sequences are MNHNS and SASEGT. The CDR3 loop spans 16 amino acids. CDR3 DNA: TGTGCCAGTAGTGGTTCATGGACAGGCCACTCCTACGAGCAGTACTTC. The encoded protein is CASSGSWTGHSYEQYF.

The chain recombines TRBV6-4 with TRBJ1-1; TRBD1 is a possible D gene (6 bases). Germline V CDR1 and CDR2: MRHNA, SNTAGT. The CDR3 runs 14 residues. Trimming took 6 bases from V and 1 from J, leaving 12 bases between them. The CDR3 sequence: CASRAQGWNTEAFF. CDR3 DNA: TGTGCCAGCAGGGCACAGGGTTGGAACACTGAAGCTTTCTTT.

The chain uses TRBV7-6 and TRBJ1-4, with D possibly being TRBD1 (5 bases). Germline assignment: CDR1 SGHVS and CDR2 FNYEAQ. The CDR3 spans 19 residues. V was clipped by 1 base and J by 3 bases, with 21 bases between them. The CDR3 sequence is CASSLEWGRATGPNEKLFF. The CDR3 region has the DNA TGTGCCAGCAGCTTAGAATGGGGCCGGGCTACCGGTCCTAATGAAAAACTGTTTTTT.

The V call is TRBV10-2, the J call TRBJ2-7, with 8 bases that match TRBD1. The germline CDR1 and CDR2 sequences are WSHSY and SAAADI. Trimming cost V 9 bases and J 0 bases; bases outside gene matches: 4. CDR3 size: 13 residues. The CDR3 reads CASTTGASYEQYF. CDR3 DNA: TGCGCCAGTACGACAGGGGCCTCCTACGAGCAGTACTTC.

This rearrangement joins TRBV5-1 to TRBJ2-3; 8 nucleotides align to TRBD2. Germline values: CDR1 SGHRS, CDR2 YFSETQ. V lost 2 bases and J lost 2; bases outside the gene matches: 4. This CDR3 spans 15 amino acids. The CDR3 sequence is CASSFGGGHTDTQYF. The CDR3 DNA follows: TGCGCCAGCAGCTTTGGCGGGGGGCACACAGATACGCAGTATTTT.

This sequence joins TRBV11-1 and TRBJ2-1, with a possible D match to TRBD2 (6 bases). Germline V gene sequence: CDR1 SGHAT, CDR2 FQDESV (reference sequence). The CDR3 contains 15 residues. V gave up 1 base and J gave up 3 bases, with 10 bases separating them. CDR3 DNA sequence: TGTGCCAGCAGCTTAGGACCGGGACTCTACAATGAGCAGTTCTTC. Encoded protein: CASSLGPGLYNEQFF.

The J gene is TRBJ2-1, the V gene TRBV29-1, with unresolved D. Trimming removed 3 bases from V and 7 bases from J, with 13 bases in between. The CDR3 totals 13 residues. Germline lookup yields CDR1 SQVTM and CDR2 ANQGSEA. The CDR3: CSVEARIGNEQFF. The DNA of the CDR3 is TGCAGCGTTGAGGCTAGAATCGGGAATGAGCAGTTCTTC.

The CDR3 sequence is CASSQGQRTGGFETQYF. The CDR3 DNA follows: TGTGCCAGCAGCCAAGGCCAGAGGACAGGGGGTTTTGAGACCCAGTACTTC. This chain joins TRBV3-1 (or the pseudogene TRBV3-2) and TRBJ2-5; TRBD1 matches at 10 bases. The CDR3 consists of 17 residues. Germline assignment: CDR1 LGHDT and CDR2 YNNKEL (reference sequence). V trimming: 1 base; J trimming: 5 bases; junction bases outside the gene matches: 10.

The chain carries TRBV4-1 and TRBJ2-7, with TRBD2 identical over 9 bases. CDR1 MGHRA and CDR2 YSYEKL come from the germline V gene. There are 15 residues in the CDR3. V was clipped by 1 base and J by 2 bases; unmatched bases: 3. The CDR3 DNA sequence: TGCGCCAGCAGCCAAGCTGGGACTAGCACCTACGAGCAGTACTTC. Translation: CASSQAGTSTYEQYF.